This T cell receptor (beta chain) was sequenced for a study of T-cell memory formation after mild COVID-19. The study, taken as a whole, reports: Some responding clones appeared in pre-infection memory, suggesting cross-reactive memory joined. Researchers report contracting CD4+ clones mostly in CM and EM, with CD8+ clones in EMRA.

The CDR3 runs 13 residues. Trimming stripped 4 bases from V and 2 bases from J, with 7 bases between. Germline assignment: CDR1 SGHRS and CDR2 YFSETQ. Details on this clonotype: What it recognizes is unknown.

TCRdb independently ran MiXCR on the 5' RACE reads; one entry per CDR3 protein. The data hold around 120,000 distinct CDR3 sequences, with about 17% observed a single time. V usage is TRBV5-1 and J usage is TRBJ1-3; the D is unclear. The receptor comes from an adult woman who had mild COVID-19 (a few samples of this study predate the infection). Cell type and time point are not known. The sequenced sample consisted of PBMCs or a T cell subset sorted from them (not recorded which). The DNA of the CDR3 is TGCGCCAGCAGCGCCTCCCCTGGAAACACCATATATTTT. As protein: CASSASPGNTIYF.